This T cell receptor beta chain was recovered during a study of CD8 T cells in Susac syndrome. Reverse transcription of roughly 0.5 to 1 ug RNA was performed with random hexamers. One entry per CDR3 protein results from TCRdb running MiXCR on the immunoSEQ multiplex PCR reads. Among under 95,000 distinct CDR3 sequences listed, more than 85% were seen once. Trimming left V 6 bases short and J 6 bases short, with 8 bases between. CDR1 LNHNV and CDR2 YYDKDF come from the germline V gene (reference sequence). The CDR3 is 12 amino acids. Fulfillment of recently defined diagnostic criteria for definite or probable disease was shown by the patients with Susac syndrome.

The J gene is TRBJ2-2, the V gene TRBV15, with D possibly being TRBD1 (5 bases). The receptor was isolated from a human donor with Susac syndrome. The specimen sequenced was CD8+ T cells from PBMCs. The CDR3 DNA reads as TGTGCCACCAGGACAGCCTCCGGGGAGCTGTTTTTT. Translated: CATRTASGELFF.